The 3 T cell receptor beta chains in this list originate from one sample, sequenced in a study of blood T cell repertoires in COVID-19. The assay was immunoSEQ multiplex PCR, and TCRdb's table has in-frame clones only and misses some. Seen here are about 280,000 clones, 88% observed once, and the top ten hold roughly 9%. Sequencing was carried out using peripheral blood. All receptors derive from a man younger than 35 with active or convalescent COVID-19.

This chain links TRBV19 with TRBJ2-7; D is possibly TRBD1 (6 bases). The V gene's germline CDR1 is LNHDA and CDR2 SQIVND (reference sequence). Trimming cost V 5 bases and J 2 bases, with 19 bases left between them. The CDR3 extends over 16 amino acids. CDR3 in DNA: TGTGCCAGTAGTGCATGGACAGACTACCTTCCCTACGAGCAGTACTTC. Its protein product is CASSAWTDYLPYEQYF.

The CDR3 DNA sequence: TGCAGGCCCATCGCGGAGGTCCACGGCGCGGGGGACACTGAAGCTTTCTTT. This gives the protein CRPIAEVHGAGDTEAFF. The chain couples TRBV29-1 to TRBJ1-1; D is perhaps TRBD1 (5 bases). The germline CDR1 and CDR2 sequences are SQVTM and ANQGSEA. The CDR3 is made up of 17 amino acids.

The chain links TRBV29-1 to TRBJ2-2, with 8 bases aligning to TRBD1. Unmatched junction bases numbered 5, after V lost 3 bases and J lost 2 bases. The CDR3 spans 15 residues. CDR1 and CDR2 (germline): SQVTM, ANQGSEA. CDR3 DNA: TGCAGCGTTGATGATCCAGGGGGCAACACCGGGGAGCTGTTTTTT. It codes for CSVDDPGGNTGELFF.